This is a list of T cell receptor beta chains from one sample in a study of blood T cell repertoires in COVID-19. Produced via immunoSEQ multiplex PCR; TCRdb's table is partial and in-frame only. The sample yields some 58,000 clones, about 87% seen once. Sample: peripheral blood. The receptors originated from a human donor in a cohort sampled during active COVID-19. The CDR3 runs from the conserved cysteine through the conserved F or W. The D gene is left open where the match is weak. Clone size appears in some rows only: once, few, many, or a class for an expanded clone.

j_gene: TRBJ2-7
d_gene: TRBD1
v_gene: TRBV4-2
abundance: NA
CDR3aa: CASSQAGTGPYEQYF
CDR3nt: TGTGCCAGCAGCCAAGCCGGGACAGGGCCCTACGAGCAGTACTTC

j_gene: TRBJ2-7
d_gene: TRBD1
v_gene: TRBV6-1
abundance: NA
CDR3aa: CASSATGQGSPYEQYF
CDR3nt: TGTGCCAGCAGTGCGACGGGACAGGGATCGCCCTACGAGCAGTACTTC

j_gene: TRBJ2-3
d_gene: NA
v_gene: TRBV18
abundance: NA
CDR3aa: CASSRGGEDTQYF
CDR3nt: TGTGCCAGCTCAAGGGGGGGAGAAGATACGCAGTATTTT

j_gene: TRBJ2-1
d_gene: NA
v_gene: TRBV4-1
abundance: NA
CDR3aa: CASSQVGPPFSSYNEQFF
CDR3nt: TGCGCCAGCAGCCAAGTCGGTCCGCCGTTTAGCTCCTACAATGAGCAGTTCTTC

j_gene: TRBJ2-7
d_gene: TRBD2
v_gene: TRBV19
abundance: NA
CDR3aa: CASSILAGDEQYF
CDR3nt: TGTGCCAGTAGTATTTTAGCGGGAGACGAGCAGTACTTC

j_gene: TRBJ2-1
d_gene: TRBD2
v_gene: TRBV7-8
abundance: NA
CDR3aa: CASTGTGLAISSYNEQFF
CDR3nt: TGTGCCAGCACCGGAACGGGACTAGCGATAAGCTCCTACAATGAGCAGTTCTTC

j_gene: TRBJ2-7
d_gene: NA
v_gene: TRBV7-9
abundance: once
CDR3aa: CASSLVIYEQYF
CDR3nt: TGTGCCAGCAGCTTAGTAATCTACGAGCAGTACTTC

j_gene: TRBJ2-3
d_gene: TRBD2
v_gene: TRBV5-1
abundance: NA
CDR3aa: CASSLLAGAVTDTQYF
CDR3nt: TGCGCCAGCAGCTTATTAGCGGGAGCGGTCACAGATACGCAGTATTTT

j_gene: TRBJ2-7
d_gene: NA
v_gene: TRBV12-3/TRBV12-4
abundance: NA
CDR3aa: CASSFDGNLKYF
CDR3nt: TGTGCCAGCAGTTTTGACGGGAACCTCAAGTACTTC

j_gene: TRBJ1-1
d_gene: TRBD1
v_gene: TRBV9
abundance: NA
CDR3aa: CASSGQGAHTEAFF
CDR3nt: TGTGCCAGCAGCGGACAGGGGGCTCACACTGAAGCTTTCTTT

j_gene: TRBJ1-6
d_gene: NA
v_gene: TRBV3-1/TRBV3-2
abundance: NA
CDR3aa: CASSQGGGGNSPLHF
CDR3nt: TGTGCCAGCAGCCAGGGCGGAGGAGGTAATTCACCCCTCCACTTT

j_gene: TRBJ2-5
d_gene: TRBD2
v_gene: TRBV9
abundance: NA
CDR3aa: CASSVGGAGTYQETQYF
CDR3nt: TGTGCCAGCAGCGTGGGAGGGGCAGGGACGTACCAAGAGACCCAGTACTTC

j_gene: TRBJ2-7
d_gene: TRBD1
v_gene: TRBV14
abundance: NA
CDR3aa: CASSRPVGTGGVSREQYF
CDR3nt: TGTGCCAGCAGCCGACCAGTTGGGACAGGCGGAGTGTCTCGCGAGCAGTACTTC

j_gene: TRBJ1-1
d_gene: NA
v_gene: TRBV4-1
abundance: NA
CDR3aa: CASSPVLGGAFF
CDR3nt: TGCGCCAGCAGCCCGGTCCTGGGCGGGGCTTTCTTT

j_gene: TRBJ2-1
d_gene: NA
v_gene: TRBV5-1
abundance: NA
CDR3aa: CASSLAETGGYEQFF
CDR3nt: TGCGCCAGCAGCTTGGCTGAGACTGGGGGCTATGAGCAGTTCTTC

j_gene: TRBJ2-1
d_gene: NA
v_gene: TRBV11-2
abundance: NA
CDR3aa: CASSRWTDYNEQFF
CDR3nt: TGTGCCAGCAGTCGTTGGACTGACTACAATGAGCAGTTCTTC

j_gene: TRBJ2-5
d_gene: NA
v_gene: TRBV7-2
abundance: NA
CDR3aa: CASSLGLLETQYF
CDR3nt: TGTGCCAGCAGCTTAGGACTTCTAGAGACCCAGTACTTC

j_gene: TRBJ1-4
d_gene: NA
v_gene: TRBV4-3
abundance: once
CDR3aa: CASSQEWGRGSEKLFF
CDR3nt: TGCGCCAGCAGCCAAGAGTGGGGCAGAGGTAGCGAAAAACTGTTTTTT

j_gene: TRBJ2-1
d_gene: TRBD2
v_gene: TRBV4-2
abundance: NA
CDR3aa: CASSQARLAEYNEQFF
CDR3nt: TGTGCCAGCAGCCAAGCGAGACTAGCGGAATACAATGAGCAGTTCTTC

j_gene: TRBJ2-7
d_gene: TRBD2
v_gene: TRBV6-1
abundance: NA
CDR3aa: CASSERMVAGRSEQYF
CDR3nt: TGTGCCAGCAGTGAACGGATGGTAGCGGGGCGCTCCGAGCAGTACTTC

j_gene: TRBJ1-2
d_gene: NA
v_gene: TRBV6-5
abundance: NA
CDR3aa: CASSRMTANYGYTF
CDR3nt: TGTGCCAGCAGCCGGATGACAGCTAACTATGGCTACACCTTC

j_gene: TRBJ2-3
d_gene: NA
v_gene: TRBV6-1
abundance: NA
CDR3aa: CASSEGGGPRGQYF
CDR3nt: TGTGCCAGCAGTGAGGGAGGCGGGCCTCGGGGGCAGTATTTT

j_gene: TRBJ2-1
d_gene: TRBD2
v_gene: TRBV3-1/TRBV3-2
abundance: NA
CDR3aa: CASSQDLLAGYNEQFF
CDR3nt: TGTGCCAGCAGCCAAGATCTACTAGCGGGGTACAATGAGCAGTTCTTC

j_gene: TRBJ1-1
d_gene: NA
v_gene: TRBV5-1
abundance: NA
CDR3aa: CASSLIEGVRTEAFF
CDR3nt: TGCGCCAGCAGCTTGATAGAGGGGGTGCGCACTGAAGCTTTCTTT

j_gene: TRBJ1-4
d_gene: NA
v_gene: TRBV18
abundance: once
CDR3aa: CASSPTGLIDEKLFF
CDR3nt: TGTGCCAGCTCGCCAACAGGGTTAATAGATGAAAAACTGTTTTTT

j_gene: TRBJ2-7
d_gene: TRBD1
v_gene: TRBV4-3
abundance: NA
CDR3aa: CASSRTRDRSYSEQYF
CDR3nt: TGCGCCAGCAGCCGGACCAGGGACAGGTCGTATTCCGAGCAGTACTTC

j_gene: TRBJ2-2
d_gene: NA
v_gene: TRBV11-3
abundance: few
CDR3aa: CASRGMSGELFF
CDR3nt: TGTGCCAGCCGCGGTATGAGCGGGGAGCTGTTTTTT

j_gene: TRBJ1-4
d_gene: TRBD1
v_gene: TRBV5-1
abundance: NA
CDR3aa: CASSLGGETNEKLFF
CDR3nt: TGCGCCAGCAGCCTAGGGGGCGAGACTAATGAAAAACTGTTTTTT

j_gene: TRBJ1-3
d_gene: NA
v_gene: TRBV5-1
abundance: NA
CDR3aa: CASSLVGGQTSGNTIYF
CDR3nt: TGCGCCAGCAGCTTGGTTGGCGGACAGACCTCTGGAAACACCATATATTTT

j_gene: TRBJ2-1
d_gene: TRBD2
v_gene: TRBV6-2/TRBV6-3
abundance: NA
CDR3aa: CASSYSGLAGGSSYNEQFF
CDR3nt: TGTGCCAGCAGTTACTCCGGACTAGCGGGAGGTAGCTCCTACAATGAGCAGTTCTTC

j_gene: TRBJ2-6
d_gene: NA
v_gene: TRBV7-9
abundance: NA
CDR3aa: CASSLGGSGANVLTF
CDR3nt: TGTGCCAGCAGCTTGGGGGGCTCTGGGGCCAACGTCCTGACTTTC

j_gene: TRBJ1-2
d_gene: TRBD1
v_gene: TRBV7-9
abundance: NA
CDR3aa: CASSPPGGTGRNYGYTF
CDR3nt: TGTGCCAGCAGCCCCCCGGGAGGGACAGGGAGGAACTATGGCTACACCTTC

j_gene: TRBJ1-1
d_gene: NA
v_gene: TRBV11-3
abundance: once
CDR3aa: CASSLGRGNTEAFF
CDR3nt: TGTGCCAGCAGCTTAGGGAGGGGGAACACTGAAGCTTTCTTT

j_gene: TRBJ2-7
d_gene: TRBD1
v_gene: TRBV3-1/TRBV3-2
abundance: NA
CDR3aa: CASRRTGGAYEQYF
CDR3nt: TGTGCCAGCAGGAGGACAGGGGGGGCCTACGAGCAGTACTTC

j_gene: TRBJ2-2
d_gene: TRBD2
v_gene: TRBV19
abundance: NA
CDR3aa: CASRASGTTYTGELFF
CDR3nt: TGTGCCAGTAGGGCTTCCGGGACTACCTACACCGGGGAGCTGTTTTTT

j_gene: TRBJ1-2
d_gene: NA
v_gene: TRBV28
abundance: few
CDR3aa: CASRFGQINYGYTF
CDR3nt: TGTGCCAGCAGATTTGGACAGATCAACTATGGCTACACCTTC

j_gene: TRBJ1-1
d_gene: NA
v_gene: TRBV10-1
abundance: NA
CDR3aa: CASSDPRREGYTEAFF
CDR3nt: TGCGCCAGCAGTGATCCTAGGAGGGAGGGGTACACTGAAGCTTTCTTT

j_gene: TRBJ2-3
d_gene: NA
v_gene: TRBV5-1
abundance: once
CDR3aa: CASSLAGGTDTQYF
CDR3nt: TGCGCCAGCAGCTTGGCCGGGGGCACAGATACGCAGTATTTT

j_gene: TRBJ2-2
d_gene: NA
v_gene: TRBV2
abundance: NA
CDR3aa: CASSVAGGLNTGELFF
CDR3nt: TGTGCCAGCAGTGTTGCCGGCGGACTTAACACCGGGGAGCTGTTTTTT

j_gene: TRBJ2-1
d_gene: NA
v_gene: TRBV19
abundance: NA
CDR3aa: CASSVRGGEQFF
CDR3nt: TGTGCCAGTAGTGTAAGGGGGGGGGAGCAGTTCTTC

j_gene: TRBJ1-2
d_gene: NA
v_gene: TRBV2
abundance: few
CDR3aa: CASSAQSYGYTF
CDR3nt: TGTGCCAGCAGTGCACAGAGCTATGGCTACACCTTC

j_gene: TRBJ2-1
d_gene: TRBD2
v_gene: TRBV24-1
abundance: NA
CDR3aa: CATSVGEGYNEQFF
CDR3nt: TGTGCCACCAGTGTCGGGGAGGGTTACAATGAGCAGTTCTTC

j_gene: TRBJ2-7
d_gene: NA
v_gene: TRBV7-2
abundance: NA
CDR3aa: CASSLPQGLHYEQYF
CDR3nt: TGTGCCAGCAGCTTACCGCAGGGGCTACACTACGAGCAGTACTTC

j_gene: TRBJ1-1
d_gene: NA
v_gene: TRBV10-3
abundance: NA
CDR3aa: CASWGGKGTEAFF
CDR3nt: TGTGCCTCTTGGGGGGGGAAGGGCACTGAAGCTTTCTTT

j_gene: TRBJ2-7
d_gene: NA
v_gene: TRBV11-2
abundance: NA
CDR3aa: CASSSEITSYEQYF
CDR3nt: TGTGCCAGCAGCTCGGAGATTACCTCCTACGAGCAGTACTTC

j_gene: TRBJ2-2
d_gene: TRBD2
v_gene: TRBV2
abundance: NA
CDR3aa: CASTMTSGTNTGELFF
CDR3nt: TGTGCCAGCACCATGACTAGCGGGACGAACACCGGGGAGCTGTTTTTT

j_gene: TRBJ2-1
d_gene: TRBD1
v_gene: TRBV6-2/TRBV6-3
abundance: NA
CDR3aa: CASSYETGAYNEQFF
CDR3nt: TGTGCCAGCAGTTACGAGACAGGGGCCTACAATGAGCAGTTCTTC

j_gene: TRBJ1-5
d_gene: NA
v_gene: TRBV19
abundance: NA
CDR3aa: CASRPHRDPTPQHF
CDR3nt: TGTGCCAGTAGGCCTCACAGGGACCCCACCCCCCAGCATTTT

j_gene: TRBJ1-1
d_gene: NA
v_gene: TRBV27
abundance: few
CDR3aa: CASRIVSRDTEAFF
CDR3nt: TGTGCCAGCAGGATCGTTTCCCGGGACACTGAAGCTTTCTTT

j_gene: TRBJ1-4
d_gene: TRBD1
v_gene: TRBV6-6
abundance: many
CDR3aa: CASSPWDSFEKLFF
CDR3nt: TGTGCCAGCAGTCCATGGGACAGTTTTGAAAAACTGTTTTTT